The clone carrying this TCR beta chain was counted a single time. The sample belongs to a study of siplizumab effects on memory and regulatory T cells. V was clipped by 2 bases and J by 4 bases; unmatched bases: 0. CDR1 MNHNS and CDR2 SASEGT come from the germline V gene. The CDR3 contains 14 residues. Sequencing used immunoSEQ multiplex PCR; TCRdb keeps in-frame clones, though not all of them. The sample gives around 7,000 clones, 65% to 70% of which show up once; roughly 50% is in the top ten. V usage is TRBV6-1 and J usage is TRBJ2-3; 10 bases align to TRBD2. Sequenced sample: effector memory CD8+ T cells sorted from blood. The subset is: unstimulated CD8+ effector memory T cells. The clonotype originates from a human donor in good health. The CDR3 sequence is CASSELAGADTQYF. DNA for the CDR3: TGTGCCAGCAGTGAACTAGCGGGAGCAGATACGCAGTATTTT.